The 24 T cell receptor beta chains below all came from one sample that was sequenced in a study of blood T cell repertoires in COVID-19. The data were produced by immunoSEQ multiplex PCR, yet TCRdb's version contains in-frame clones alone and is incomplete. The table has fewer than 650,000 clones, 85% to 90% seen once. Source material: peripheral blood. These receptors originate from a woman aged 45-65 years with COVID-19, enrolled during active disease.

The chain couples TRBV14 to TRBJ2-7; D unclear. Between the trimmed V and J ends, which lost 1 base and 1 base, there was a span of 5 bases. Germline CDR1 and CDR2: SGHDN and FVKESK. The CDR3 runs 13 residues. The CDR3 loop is CASSQVPSYEQYF. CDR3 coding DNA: TGTGCCAGCAGCCAAGTCCCTTCCTACGAGCAGTACTTC.

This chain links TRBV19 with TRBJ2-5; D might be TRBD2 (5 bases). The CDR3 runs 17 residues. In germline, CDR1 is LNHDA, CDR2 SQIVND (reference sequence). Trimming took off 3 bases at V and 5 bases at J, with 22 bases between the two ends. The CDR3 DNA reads TGTGCCAGTAGTATTTGGGGAGCGGCCCTAGAGTCGGAGACCCAGTACTTC. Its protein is CASSIWGAALESETQYF.

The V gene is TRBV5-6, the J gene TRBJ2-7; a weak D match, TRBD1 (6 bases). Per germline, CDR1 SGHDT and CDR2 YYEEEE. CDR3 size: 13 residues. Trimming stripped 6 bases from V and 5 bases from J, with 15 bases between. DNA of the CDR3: TGTGCCAGCACCCACGACAGGCCAGACGAGCAGTACTTC. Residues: CASTHDRPDEQYF.

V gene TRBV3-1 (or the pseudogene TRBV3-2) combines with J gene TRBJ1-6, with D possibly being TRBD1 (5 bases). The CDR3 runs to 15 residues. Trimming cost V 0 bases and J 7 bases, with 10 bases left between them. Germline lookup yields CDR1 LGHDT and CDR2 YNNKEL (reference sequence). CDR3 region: CASSQDGGVNSPLHF. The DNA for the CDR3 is TGTGCCAGCAGCCAAGATGGAGGGGTCAATTCACCCCTCCACTTT.

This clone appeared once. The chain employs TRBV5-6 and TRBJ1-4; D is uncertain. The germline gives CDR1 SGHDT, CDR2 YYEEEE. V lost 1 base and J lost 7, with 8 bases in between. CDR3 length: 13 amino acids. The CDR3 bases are TGTGCCAGCAGCTTGATTCCGGGTGAAAAACTGTTTTTT. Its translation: CASSLIPGEKLFF.

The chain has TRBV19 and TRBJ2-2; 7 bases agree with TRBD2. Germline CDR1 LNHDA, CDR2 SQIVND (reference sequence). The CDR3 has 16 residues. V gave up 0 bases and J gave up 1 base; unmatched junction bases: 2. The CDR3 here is CASSIEGGGNTGELFF. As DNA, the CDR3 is TGTGCCAGTAGTATAGAAGGCGGGGGGAACACCGGGGAGCTGTTTTTT.

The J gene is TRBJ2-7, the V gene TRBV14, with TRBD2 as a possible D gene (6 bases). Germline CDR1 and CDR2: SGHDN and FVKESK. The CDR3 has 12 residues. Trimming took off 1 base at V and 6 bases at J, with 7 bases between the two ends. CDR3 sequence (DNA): TGTGCCAGCAGCCAAGTGGGGGGCGAGCAGTACTTC. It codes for CASSQVGGEQYF.

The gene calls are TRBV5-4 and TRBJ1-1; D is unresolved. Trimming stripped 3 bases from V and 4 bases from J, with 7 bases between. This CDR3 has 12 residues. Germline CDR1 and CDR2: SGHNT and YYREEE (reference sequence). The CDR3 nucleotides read TGTGCCAGCAGCTCGGGGAGCACTGAAGCTTTCTTT. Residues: CASSSGSTEAFF.

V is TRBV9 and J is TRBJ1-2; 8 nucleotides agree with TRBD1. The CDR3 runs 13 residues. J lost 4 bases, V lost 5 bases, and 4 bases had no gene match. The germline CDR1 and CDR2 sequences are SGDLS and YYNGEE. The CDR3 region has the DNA TGTGCCAGCAGGGCGGGGACAGGCTATGGCTACACCTTC. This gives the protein CASRAGTGYGYTF.

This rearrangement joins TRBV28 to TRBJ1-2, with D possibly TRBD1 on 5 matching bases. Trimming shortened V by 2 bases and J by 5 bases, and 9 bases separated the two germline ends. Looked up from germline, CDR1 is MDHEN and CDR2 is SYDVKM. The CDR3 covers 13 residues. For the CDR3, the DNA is TGTGCCAGCAGTTTAGGCAGGGTGTATGGCTACACCTTC. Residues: CASSLGRVYGYTF.

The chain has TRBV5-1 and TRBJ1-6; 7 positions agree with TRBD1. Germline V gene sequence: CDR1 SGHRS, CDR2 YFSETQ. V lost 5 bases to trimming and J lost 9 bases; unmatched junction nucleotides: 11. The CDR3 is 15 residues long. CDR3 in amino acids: CASRSTTGKASPLHF. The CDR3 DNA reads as TGCGCCAGCAGGTCGACGACAGGGAAGGCTTCACCCCTCCACTTT.

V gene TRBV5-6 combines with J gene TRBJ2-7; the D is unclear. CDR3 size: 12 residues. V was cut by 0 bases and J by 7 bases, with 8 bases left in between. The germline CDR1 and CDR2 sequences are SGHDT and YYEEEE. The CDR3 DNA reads TGTGCCAGCAGCTTGGGAACTGGTGAGCAGTACTTC. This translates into CASSLGTGEQYF. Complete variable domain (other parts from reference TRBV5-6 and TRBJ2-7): DAGVTQSPTHLIKTRGQQVTLRCSPKSGHDTVSWYQQALGQGPQFIFQYYEEEERQRGNFPDRFSGHQFPNYSSELNVNALLLGDSALYLCASSLGTGEQYFGPGTRLTVT.

The CDR3 is CASREIANSGNTIYF. In nucleotides, the CDR3 is TGTGCCAGCAGGGAGATCGCAAACTCTGGAAACACCATATATTTT. This sequence joins TRBV6-5 and TRBJ1-3; D unclear. The germline V gene encodes CDR1 MNHEY and CDR2 SVGAGI. The CDR3 runs 15 residues. V gave up 6 bases and J gave up 0 bases, with 12 bases separating them.

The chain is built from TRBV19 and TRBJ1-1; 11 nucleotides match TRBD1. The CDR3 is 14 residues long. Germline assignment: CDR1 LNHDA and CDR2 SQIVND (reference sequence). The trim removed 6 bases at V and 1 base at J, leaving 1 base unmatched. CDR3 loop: CASRDRGPNTEAFF. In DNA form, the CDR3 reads TGTGCCAGTAGGGACAGGGGGCCGAACACTGAAGCTTTCTTT.

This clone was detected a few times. CDR3 amino acids: CASSPDRVNTEAFF. The CDR3 region has the DNA TGTGCCAGCAGCCCGGACAGGGTGAACACTGAAGCTTTCTTT. This sequence joins TRBV11-1 and TRBJ1-1; 8 bases are shared with TRBD1. The CDR3 spans 14 residues. With 5 bases clipped from V and 0 bases from J, the junction kept 2 bases outside the gene matches. Germline V gives CDR1 SGHAT, CDR2 FQDESV (reference sequence). The variable domain in full, completed from reference TRBV11-1 and TRBJ1-1, reads EAEVAQSPRYKITEKSQAVAFWCDPISGHATLYWYRQILGQGPELLVQFQDESVVDDSQLPKDRFSAERLKGVDSTLKIQPAELGDSAMYLCASSPDRVNTEAFFGQGTRLTVV.

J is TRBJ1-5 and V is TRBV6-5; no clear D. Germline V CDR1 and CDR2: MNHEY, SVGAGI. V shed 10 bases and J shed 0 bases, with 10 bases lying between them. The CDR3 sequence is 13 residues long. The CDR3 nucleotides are TGTGCCACTGGCGGGTATAGCAATCAGCCCCAGCATTTT. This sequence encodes CATGGYSNQPQHF.

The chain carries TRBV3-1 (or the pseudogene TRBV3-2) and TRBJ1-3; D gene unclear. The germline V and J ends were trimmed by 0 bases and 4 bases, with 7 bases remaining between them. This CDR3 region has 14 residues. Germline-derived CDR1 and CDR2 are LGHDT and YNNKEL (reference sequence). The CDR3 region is CASSQEGVGNTIYF. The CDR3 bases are TGTGCCAGCAGCCAAGAGGGAGTCGGAAACACCATATATTTT.

DNA for the CDR3: TGTGCCAGCAGCTTCGGGTCCCAAAGTGAGCAGTACTTC. It codes for CASSFGSQSEQYF. The chain links TRBV5-4 to TRBJ2-7, with D hard to call. The CDR3 extends over 13 amino acids. Per germline, CDR1 SGHNT and CDR2 YYREEE (reference sequence). V gave up 2 bases and J gave up 7 bases, with 13 bases separating them.

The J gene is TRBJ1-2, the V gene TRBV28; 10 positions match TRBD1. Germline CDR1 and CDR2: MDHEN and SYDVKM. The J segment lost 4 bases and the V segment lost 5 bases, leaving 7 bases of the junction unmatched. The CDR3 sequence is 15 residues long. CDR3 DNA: TGTGCCAGCAGTCTCCGGGGGACAGGGGTCTATGGCTACACCTTC. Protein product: CASSLRGTGVYGYTF.

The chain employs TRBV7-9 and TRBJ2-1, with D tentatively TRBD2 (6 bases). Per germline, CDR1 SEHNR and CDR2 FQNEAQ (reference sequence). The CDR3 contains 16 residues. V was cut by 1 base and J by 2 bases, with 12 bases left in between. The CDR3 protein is CASSLGPGVTYNEQFF. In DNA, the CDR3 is TGTGCCAGCAGCTTAGGTCCGGGGGTGACCTACAATGAGCAGTTCTTC.

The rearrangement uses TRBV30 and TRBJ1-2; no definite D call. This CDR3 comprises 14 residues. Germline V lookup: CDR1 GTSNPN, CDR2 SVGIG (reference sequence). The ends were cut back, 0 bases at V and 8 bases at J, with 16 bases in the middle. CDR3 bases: TGTGCCTGGAGTGTACTTAGTCAGCGCAAAGGCTACACCTTC. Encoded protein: CAWSVLSQRKGYTF.

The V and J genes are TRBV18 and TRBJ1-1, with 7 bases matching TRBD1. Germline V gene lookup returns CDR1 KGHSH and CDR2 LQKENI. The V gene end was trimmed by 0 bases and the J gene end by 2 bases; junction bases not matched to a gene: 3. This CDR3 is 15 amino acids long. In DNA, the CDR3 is TGTGCCAGCTCACCACCGGGGACAGACAACACTGAAGCTTTCTTT. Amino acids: CASSPPGTDNTEAFF.

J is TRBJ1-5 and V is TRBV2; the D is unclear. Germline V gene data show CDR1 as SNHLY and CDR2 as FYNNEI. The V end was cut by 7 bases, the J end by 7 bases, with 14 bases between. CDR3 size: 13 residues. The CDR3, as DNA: TGTGCCAGCAACCGGGAAGGTGGGCAGCCCCAGCATTTT. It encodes CASNREGGQPQHF.

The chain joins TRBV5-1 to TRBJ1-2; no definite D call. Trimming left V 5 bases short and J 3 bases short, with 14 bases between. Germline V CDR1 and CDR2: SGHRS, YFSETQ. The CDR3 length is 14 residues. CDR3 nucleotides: TGCGCCAGCAGAACCGTCCCCGGAGACTATGGCTACACCTTC. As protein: CASRTVPGDYGYTF.